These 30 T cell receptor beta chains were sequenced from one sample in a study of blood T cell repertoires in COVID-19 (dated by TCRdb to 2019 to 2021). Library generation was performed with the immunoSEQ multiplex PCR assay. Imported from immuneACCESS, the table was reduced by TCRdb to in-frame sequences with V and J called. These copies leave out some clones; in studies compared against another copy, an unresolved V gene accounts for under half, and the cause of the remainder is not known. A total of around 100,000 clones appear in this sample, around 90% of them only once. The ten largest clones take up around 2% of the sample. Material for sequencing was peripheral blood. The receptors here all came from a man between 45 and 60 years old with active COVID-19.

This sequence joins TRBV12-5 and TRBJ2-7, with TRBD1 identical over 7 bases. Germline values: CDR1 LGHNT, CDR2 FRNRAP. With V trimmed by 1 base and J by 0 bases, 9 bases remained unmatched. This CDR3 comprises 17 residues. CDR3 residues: CASGLASGTVSSYEQYF. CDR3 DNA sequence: TGTGCTAGTGGTTTGGCCTCCGGGACAGTCTCCTCCTACGAGCAGTACTTC.

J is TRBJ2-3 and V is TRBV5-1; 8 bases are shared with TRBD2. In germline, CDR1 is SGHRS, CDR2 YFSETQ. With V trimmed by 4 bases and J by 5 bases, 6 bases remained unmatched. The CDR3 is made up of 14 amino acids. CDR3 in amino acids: CASSLGLARDTQYF. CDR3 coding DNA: TGCGCCAGCAGCCTTGGACTAGCAAGAGATACGCAGTATTTT.

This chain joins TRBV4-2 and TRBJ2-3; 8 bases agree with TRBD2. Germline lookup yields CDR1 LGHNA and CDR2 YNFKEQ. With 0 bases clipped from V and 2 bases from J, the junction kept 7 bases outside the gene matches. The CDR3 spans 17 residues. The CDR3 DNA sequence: TGTGCCAGCAGCCAAGATCCAGCGGGGGACCTCACAGATACGCAGTATTTT. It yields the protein CASSQDPAGDLTDTQYF.

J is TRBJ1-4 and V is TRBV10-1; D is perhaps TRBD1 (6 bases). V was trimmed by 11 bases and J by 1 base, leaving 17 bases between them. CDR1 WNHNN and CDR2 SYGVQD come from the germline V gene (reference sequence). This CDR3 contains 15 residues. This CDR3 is CACSPRGGTNEKLFF. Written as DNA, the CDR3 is TGCGCCTGTTCTCCGAGAGGGGGAACTAATGAAAAACTGTTTTTT.

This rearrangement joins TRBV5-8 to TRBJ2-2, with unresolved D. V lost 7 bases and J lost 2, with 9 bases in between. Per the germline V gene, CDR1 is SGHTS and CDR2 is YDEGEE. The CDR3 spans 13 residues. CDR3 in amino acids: CASRVPNTGELFF. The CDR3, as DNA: TGTGCCAGCCGGGTCCCTAACACCGGGGAGCTGTTTTTT.

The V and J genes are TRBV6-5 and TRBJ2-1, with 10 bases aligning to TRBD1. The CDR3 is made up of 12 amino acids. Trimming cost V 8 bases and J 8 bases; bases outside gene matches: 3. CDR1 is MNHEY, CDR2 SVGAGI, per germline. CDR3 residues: CASWGQGYEQFF. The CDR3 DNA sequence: TGTGCCAGCTGGGGACAGGGGTATGAGCAGTTCTTC.

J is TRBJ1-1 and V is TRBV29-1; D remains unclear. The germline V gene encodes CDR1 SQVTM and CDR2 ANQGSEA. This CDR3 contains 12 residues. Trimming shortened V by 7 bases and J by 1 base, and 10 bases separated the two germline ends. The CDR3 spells CSGRGENTEAFF. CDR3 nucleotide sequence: TGCAGCGGCCGGGGAGAGAACACTGAAGCTTTCTTT.

The CDR3 region has the DNA TGTGCCAGCAGTGGGGGCGGCGCCGAGCAGTACTTC. It yields the protein CASSGGGAEQYF. V is TRBV25-1 and J is TRBJ2-7; TRBD1 might be the D (5 bases). The CDR3 has 12 amino acids. The V gene's germline CDR1 is MGHDK and CDR2 SYGVNS. Trimming took 4 bases from V and 6 from J, leaving 10 bases between them.

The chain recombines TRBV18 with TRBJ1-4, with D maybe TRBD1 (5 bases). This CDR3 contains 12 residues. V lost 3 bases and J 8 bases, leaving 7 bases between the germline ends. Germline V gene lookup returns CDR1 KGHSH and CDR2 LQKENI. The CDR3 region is CASSPDREKLFF. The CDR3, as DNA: TGTGCCAGCTCACCCGACAGAGAAAAACTGTTTTTT.

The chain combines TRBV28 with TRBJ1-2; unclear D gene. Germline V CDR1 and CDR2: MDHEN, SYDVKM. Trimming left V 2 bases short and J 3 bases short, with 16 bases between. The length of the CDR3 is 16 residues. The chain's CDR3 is CASSLKFEGDDYGYTF. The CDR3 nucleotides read TGTGCCAGCAGTTTAAAATTCGAGGGTGACGACTATGGCTACACCTTC.

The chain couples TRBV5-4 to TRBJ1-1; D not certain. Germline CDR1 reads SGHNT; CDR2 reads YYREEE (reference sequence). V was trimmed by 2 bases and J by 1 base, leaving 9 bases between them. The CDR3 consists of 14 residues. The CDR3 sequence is CASSLRGPNTEAFF. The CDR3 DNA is TGTGCCAGCAGCTTACGGGGTCCGAACACTGAAGCTTTCTTT.

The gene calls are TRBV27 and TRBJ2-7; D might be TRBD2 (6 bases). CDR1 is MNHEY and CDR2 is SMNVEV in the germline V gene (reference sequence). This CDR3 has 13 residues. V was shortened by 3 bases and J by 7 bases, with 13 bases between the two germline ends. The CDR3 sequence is CASSFQGLREQYF. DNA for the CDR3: TGTGCCAGCAGTTTCCAGGGACTGAGGGAGCAGTACTTC.

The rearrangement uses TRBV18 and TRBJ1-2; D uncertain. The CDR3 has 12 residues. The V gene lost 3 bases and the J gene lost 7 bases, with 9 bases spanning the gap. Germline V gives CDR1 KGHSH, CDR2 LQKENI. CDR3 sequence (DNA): TGTGCCAGCTCACCCCCCGGTCTTGGCTACACCTTC. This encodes CASSPPGLGYTF.

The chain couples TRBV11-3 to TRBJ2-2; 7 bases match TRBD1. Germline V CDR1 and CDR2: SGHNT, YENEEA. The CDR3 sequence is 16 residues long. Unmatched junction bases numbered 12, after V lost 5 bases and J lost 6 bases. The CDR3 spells CASSPFNGRGSGELFF. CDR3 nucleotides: TGTGCCAGCAGCCCCTTTAATGGCAGGGGGTCCGGGGAGCTGTTTTTT.

The CDR3: CASSQEGRGTFKDNYGYTF. The CDR3 bases are TGTGCCAGCAGCCAAGAGGGCCGGGGGACCTTCAAGGATAACTATGGCTACACCTTC. V is TRBV3-1 (or the pseudogene TRBV3-2) and J is TRBJ1-2, with TRBD1 as a possible D gene (5 bases). This CDR3 is 19 amino acids long. The V end was cut by 0 bases, the J end by 1 base, with 21 bases between. Germline V gene data show CDR1 as LGHDT and CDR2 as YNNKEL (reference sequence).

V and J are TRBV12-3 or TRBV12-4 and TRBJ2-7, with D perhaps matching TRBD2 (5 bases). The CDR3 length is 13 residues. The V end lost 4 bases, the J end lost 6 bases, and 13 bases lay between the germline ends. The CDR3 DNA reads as TGTGCCAGCAGTTCCGGAACCCGGGGCGAGCAGTACTTC. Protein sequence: CASSSGTRGEQYF.

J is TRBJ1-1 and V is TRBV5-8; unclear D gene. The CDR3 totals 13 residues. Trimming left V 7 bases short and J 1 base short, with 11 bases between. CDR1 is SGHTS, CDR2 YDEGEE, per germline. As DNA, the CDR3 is TGTGCCAGCTACTTAACAGAGAACACTGAAGCTTTCTTT. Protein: CASYLTENTEAFF.

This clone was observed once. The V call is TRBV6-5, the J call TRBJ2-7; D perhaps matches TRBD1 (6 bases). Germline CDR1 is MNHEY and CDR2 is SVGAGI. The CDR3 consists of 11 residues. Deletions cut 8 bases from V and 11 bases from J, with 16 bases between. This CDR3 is CASGGGTGKYF. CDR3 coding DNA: TGTGCCAGCGGCGGCGGTACAGGGAAGTACTTC.

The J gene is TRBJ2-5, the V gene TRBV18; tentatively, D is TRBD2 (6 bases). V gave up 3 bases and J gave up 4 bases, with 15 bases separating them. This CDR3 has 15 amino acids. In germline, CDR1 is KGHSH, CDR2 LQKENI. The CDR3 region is CASSPTEQGGETQYF. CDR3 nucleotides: TGTGCCAGCTCACCGACCGAGCAGGGAGGAGAGACCCAGTACTTC.

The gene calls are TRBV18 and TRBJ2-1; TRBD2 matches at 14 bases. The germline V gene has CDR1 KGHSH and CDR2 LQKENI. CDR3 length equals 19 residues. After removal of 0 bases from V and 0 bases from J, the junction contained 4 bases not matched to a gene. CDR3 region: CASSPPRLAGGPSYNEQFF. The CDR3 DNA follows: TGTGCCAGCTCACCACCGAGACTAGCGGGGGGGCCCTCCTACAATGAGCAGTTCTTC.

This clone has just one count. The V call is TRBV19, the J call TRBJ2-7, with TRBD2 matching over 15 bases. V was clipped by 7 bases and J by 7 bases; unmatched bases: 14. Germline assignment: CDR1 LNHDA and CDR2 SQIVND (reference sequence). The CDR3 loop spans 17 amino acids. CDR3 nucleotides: TGTGCCAGTACTGGTATAGGACTAGCGGGGGGGCAAAGTGAGCAGTACTTC. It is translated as CASTGIGLAGGQSEQYF.

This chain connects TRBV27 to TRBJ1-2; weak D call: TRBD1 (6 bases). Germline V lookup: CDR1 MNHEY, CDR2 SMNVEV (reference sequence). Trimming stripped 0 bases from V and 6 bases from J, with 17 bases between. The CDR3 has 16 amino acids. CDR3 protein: CASSLSRGRRSDGYTF. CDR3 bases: TGTGCCAGCAGTTTATCGCGGGGGCGCAGGTCGGATGGCTACACCTTC.

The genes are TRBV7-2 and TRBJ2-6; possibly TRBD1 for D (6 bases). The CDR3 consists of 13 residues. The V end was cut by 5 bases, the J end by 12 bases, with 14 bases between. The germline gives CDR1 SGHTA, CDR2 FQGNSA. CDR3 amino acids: CASSPQGLLVLTF. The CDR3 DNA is TGTGCCAGCAGCCCGCAGGGGCTCCTCGTCCTGACTTTC.

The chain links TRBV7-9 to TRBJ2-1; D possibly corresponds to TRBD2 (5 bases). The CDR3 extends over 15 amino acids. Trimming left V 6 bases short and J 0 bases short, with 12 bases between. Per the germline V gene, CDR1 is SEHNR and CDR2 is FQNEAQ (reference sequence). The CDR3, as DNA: TGTGCCAGCAGACCAAGCGGTGGCTCCTACAATGAGCAGTTCTTC. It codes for CASRPSGGSYNEQFF.

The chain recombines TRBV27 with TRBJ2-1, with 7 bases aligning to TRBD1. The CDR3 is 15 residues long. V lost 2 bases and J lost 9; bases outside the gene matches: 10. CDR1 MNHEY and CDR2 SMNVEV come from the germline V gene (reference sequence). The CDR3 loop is CASSLPGQSRREQFF. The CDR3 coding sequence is TGTGCCAGCAGTTTACCGGGACAGAGCAGACGTGAGCAGTTCTTC.

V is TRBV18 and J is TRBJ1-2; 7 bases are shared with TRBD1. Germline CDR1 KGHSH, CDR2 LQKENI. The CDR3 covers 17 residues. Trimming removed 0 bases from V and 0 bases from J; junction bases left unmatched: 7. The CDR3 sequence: CASSPPRDSISNYGYTF. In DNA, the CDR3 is TGTGCCAGCTCACCACCGAGGGACAGCATTTCTAACTATGGCTACACCTTC.

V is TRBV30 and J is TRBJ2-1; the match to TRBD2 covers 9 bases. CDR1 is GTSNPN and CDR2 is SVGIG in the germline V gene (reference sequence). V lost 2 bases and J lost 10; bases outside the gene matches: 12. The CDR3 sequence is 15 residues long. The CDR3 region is CAWSIGGGALDEQFF. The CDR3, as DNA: TGTGCCTGGAGTATTGGCGGGGGGGCCTTGGACGAGCAGTTCTTC. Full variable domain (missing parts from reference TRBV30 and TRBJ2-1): SQTIHQWPATLVQPVGSPLSLECTVEGTSNPNLYWYRQAAGRGLQLLFYSVGIGQISSEVPQNLSASRPQDRQFILSSKKLLLSDSGFYLCAWSIGGGALDEQFFGPGTRLTVL.

The CDR3 spells CASGLTADWTQYF. In nucleotides, the CDR3 is TGTGCTAGTGGTTTGACCGCCGACTGGACCCAGTACTTC. The V and J genes are TRBV12-5 and TRBJ2-5; D ambiguous. The CDR3 has 13 residues. The V end lost 2 bases, the J end lost 7 bases, and 11 bases lay between the germline ends. Per the germline V gene, CDR1 is LGHNT and CDR2 is FRNRAP.

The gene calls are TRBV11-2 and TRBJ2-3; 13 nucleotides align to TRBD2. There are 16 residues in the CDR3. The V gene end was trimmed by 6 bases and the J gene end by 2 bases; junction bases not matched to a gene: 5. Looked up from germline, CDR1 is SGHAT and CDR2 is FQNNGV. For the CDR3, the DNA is TGTGCCAGCAGAAGACTAGCGGGGGGTTCCACAGATACGCAGTATTTT. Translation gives CASRRLAGGSTDTQYF.

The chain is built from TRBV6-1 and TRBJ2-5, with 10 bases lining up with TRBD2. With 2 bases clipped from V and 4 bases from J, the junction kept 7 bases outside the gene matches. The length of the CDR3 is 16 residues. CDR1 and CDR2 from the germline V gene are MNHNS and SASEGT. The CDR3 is CASSENGLAGVETQYF. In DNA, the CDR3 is TGTGCCAGCAGTGAAAATGGGCTAGCGGGGGTAGAGACCCAGTACTTC.